This TCR beta chain was captured by sequencing in a study of early T cells in non-severe SARS-CoV-2 infection. Whole-study context: Sequencing was performed on bulk RNA from unsorted whole blood, leaving chains unpaired.

Researchers tagged individual cDNA molecules with unique molecular identifiers. From the 5' RACE reads, TCRdb called clonotypes with MiXCR, one entry per CDR3 protein. This repertoire shows more than 50,000 distinct CDR3 sequences, roughly an eighth found once; its top ten account for around 2.6%. The CDR3 runs 13 residues. V trimming: 5 bases; J trimming: 7 bases; junction bases outside the gene matches: 7. CDR1 is MDHEN, CDR2 SYDVKM, per germline. This clonotype was picked up many times. Its specificity is unknown. Study conclusions and caveats: Matching with VDJdb favored anti-spike CD8 responses (missing private and CD4 specificities).

The sequence was collected from an adult who was a healthcare worker with PCR-confirmed SARS-CoV-2 infection or an uninfected control (not recorded which). The sequencing used whole blood, collected at baseline. The V gene is TRBV28, the J gene TRBJ1-2; TRBD1 aligns across 7 bases. CDR3 residues: CASSLARQGGYTF. The DNA of the CDR3 is TGTGCCAGCAGTCTCGCCCGACAGGGTGGCTACACCTTC.